The rows below give T cell receptor beta chains drawn from one sample of a study of high-grade serous ovarian cancer treatment subgroups. Measured with immunoSEQ multiplex PCR; TCRdb has only the in-frame clones, and not every one. The data show roughly 4,500 clones, with around 63% seen just once and about an eighth held by the top ten. Material: tumor tissue. The receptors were gathered from a human donor with high-grade serous ovarian cancer. Each CDR3 is given with its conserved first and last residue. A D gene is named only where the DNA matches it firmly. The size entry is marked missing in some rows and otherwise reads once, few, many or a size class.

CDR3 protein: CASSQQRPSYNEQFF; CDR3 DNA: TGTGCCAGCTCACAGCAGAGGCCCTCCTACAATGAGCAGTTCTTC; J gene: TRBJ2-1; V gene: TRBV18; clone size: few; D gene: .
CDR3 protein: CASSLDRDEQFF; CDR3 DNA: TGTGCCAGCAGCTTAGATAGGGATGAGCAGTTCTTC; J gene: TRBJ2-1; V gene: TRBV11-2; clone size: .; D gene: .
CDR3 protein: CASSKQAKNIQYF; CDR3 DNA: TGTGCCAGTAGTAAGCAAGCCAAAAACATTCAGTACTTC; J gene: TRBJ2-4; V gene: TRBV19; clone size: few; D gene: .
CDR3 protein: CASSRTGTGAGEQFF; CDR3 DNA: TGTGCCAGCAGCCGTACCGGGACAGGGGCGGGGGAGCAGTTCTTC; J gene: TRBJ2-1; V gene: TRBV11-3; clone size: .; D gene: TRBD1
CDR3 protein: CASSLRGRGRFDQPQHF; CDR3 DNA: TGTGCCAGCAGTTTACGCGGGAGGGGCCGCTTTGATCAGCCCCAGCATTTT; J gene: TRBJ1-5; V gene: TRBV27; clone size: .; D gene: .
CDR3 protein: CASSQGSTANTEAFF; CDR3 DNA: TGTGCCAGCAGCCAAGGGTCCACAGCGAACACTGAAGCTTTCTTT; J gene: TRBJ1-1; V gene: TRBV21-1; clone size: .; D gene: .
CDR3 protein: CASSDRGLAGNEQFF; CDR3 DNA: TGTGCCAGCAGTGACAGGGGGCTGGCGGGGAATGAGCAGTTCTTC; J gene: TRBJ2-1; V gene: TRBV6-6; clone size: .; D gene: TRBD1
CDR3 protein: CASSRAGTNRDEQYF; CDR3 DNA: TGTGCCAGCAGTAGAGCCGGGACAAATCGGGACGAGCAGTACTTC; J gene: TRBJ2-7; V gene: TRBV2; clone size: .; D gene: .
CDR3 protein: CASTGGDGGNTIYF; CDR3 DNA: TGTGCCAGCACCGGGGGCGATGGTGGAAACACCATATATTTT; J gene: TRBJ1-3; V gene: TRBV7-8; clone size: large; D gene: .
CDR3 protein: CASSSLSGGAGNEQFF; CDR3 DNA: TGTGCCAGCAGCAGCCTTAGCGGGGGGGCAGGGAATGAGCAGTTCTTC; J gene: TRBJ2-1; V gene: TRBV5-4; clone size: .; D gene: TRBD2
CDR3 protein: CASSTTSPSNEQFF; CDR3 DNA: TGTGCCAGCAGTACAACGAGTCCCTCGAATGAGCAGTTCTTC; J gene: TRBJ2-1; V gene: TRBV6-6; clone size: .; D gene: .
CDR3 protein: CASLGALYNSPLHF; CDR3 DNA: TGTGCCTCCCTGGGAGCCCTTTATAATTCACCCCTCCACTTT; J gene: TRBJ1-6; V gene: TRBV10-3; clone size: .; D gene: .
CDR3 protein: CASSFGKVGTDTQYF; CDR3 DNA: TGTGCCAGCAGCTTCGGGAAAGTGGGCACAGATACGCAGTATTTT; J gene: TRBJ2-3; V gene: TRBV5-8; clone size: .; D gene: .
CDR3 protein: CASSRQLQETQYF; CDR3 DNA: TGTGCCAGCAGTCGACAGCTCCAAGAGACCCAGTACTTC; J gene: TRBJ2-5; V gene: TRBV6-4; clone size: few; D gene: .
CDR3 protein: CASSLVGTDSYNEQFF; CDR3 DNA: TGTGCCAGCAGCTTAGTTGGGACAGACTCCTACAATGAGCAGTTCTTC; J gene: TRBJ2-1; V gene: TRBV7-2; clone size: .; D gene: TRBD1
CDR3 protein: CASSLVEVGTGELFF; CDR3 DNA: TGCGCCAGCAGCTTGGTTGAAGTGGGCACCGGGGAGCTGTTTTTT; J gene: TRBJ2-2; V gene: TRBV5-1; clone size: .; D gene: .
CDR3 protein: CASSRQVPKNIQYF; CDR3 DNA: TGTGCCAGCAGCCGACAGGTTCCCAAAAACATTCAGTACTTC; J gene: TRBJ2-4; V gene: TRBV7-9; clone size: .; D gene: .
CDR3 protein: CASSFIPDPGTANYGYTF; CDR3 DNA: TGTGCCAGCAGCTTCATCCCCGACCCAGGGACAGCTAACTATGGCTACACCTTC; J gene: TRBJ1-2; V gene: TRBV5-5; clone size: few; D gene: TRBD1
CDR3 protein: CASSSLLRDREGGTFF; CDR3 DNA: TGTGCCAGCAGCTCCCTACTCCGGGACAGGGAAGGTGGGACTTTCTTT; J gene: TRBJ1-1; V gene: TRBV7-2; clone size: .; D gene: TRBD1
CDR3 protein: CASSKWDTATEAFF; CDR3 DNA: TGTGCCAGCAGTAAATGGGACACCGCCACTGAAGCTTTCTTT; J gene: TRBJ1-1; V gene: TRBV6-6; clone size: .; D gene: .
CDR3 protein: CASSLVVGGAGELFF; CDR3 DNA: TGTGCCAGCAGCTTGGTTGTAGGCGGTGCCGGGGAGCTGTTTTTT; J gene: TRBJ2-2; V gene: TRBV5-4; clone size: once; D gene: .
CDR3 protein: CATRGVPRNEQFF; CDR3 DNA: TGTGCCACCCGGGGGGTCCCTCGAAATGAGCAGTTCTTC; J gene: TRBJ2-1; V gene: TRBV5-4; clone size: large; D gene: TRBD2
CDR3 protein: CASSRVLSNTEAFF; CDR3 DNA: TGTGCCAGCAGTCGGGTCCTCTCGAACACTGAAGCTTTCTTT; J gene: TRBJ1-1; V gene: TRBV5-5; clone size: .; D gene: .
CDR3 protein: CASSMSATNEKLFF; CDR3 DNA: TGTGCCAGTAGTATGAGTGCAACTAATGAAAAACTGTTTTTT; J gene: TRBJ1-4; V gene: TRBV19; clone size: .; D gene: .
CDR3 protein: CASSFQNQPQHF; CDR3 DNA: TGTGCCAGCAGTTTCCAGAATCAGCCCCAGCATTTT; J gene: TRBJ1-5; V gene: TRBV27; clone size: few; D gene: .
CDR3 protein: CASASGCVQSRANVLTF; CDR3 DNA: TGTGCCAGCGCTTCCGGTTGCGTACAAAGTCGGGCCAACGTCCTGACTTTC; J gene: TRBJ2-6; V gene: TRBV5-7; clone size: .; D gene: .
CDR3 protein: CASSFLGQGPSSYGYTF; CDR3 DNA: TGTGCCAGCAGCTTTCTGGGACAGGGGCCCTCTTCCTATGGCTACACCTTC; J gene: TRBJ1-2; V gene: TRBV7-9; clone size: .; D gene: TRBD1
CDR3 protein: CASRPWDSRNYGYTF; CDR3 DNA: TGTGCCAGCAGACCATGGGACTCCCGCAACTATGGCTACACCTTC; J gene: TRBJ1-2; V gene: TRBV7-9; clone size: .; D gene: .
CDR3 protein: CAISESIASGGLTNTQYF; CDR3 DNA: TGTGCCATCAGTGAGTCGATTGCTAGCGGGGGACTCACAAATACGCAGTATTTT; J gene: TRBJ2-3; V gene: TRBV10-3; clone size: .; D gene: TRBD2
CDR3 protein: CASSQNRAQGDHGYTF; CDR3 DNA: TGTGCCAGCAGCCAAAACCGCGCTCAGGGGGACCATGGCTACACCTTC; J gene: TRBJ1-2; V gene: TRBV7-2; clone size: .; D gene: TRBD1
CDR3 protein: CASSDGGGGVGTQYF; CDR3 DNA: TGTGCCAGCAGTGATGGGGGAGGGGGGGTTGGTACGCAGTATTTT; J gene: TRBJ2-3; V gene: TRBV6-1; clone size: .; D gene: .
CDR3 protein: CASTPLGGETQYF; CDR3 DNA: TGTGCCAGTACCCCCCTGGGTGGCGAGACCCAGTACTTC; J gene: TRBJ2-5; V gene: TRBV7-2; clone size: once; D gene: .